The 15 T cell receptor beta chains listed next were all sequenced from one sample in a study of cytomegalovirus exposure and HLA in healthy donors. Use of 60 Vbeta and 13 Jbeta primers characterized the PCR. Libraries were prepared by immunoSEQ multiplex PCR; TCRdb keeps only in-frame clonotypes and omits some of them. The sample shows 110,000 or so clones, about 80% of them seen only once. The sample was PBMCs. These receptors were obtained from a woman aged 45-65 years in good health and CMV-seropositive.

This chain uses TRBV6-1 with TRBJ2-3, with D maybe TRBD2 (6 bases). Germline-derived CDR1 and CDR2 are MNHNS and SASEGT. The CDR3 covers 12 residues. The V gene lost 6 bases and the J gene lost 4 bases, with 8 bases spanning the gap. The CDR3 region has the DNA TGTGCCAGCAGAGGGGACTCAGATACGCAGTATTTT. It yields the protein CASRGDSDTQYF.

The chain recombines TRBV5-1 with TRBJ2-3; 8 nucleotides line up with TRBD1. V was clipped by 4 bases and J by 6 bases; unmatched bases: 10. The CDR3 loop spans 15 amino acids. Germline CDR1 and CDR2: SGHRS and YFSETQ. CDR3 in amino acids: CASSRTGQEGDTQYF. CDR3 in DNA: TGCGCCAGCAGCCGGACAGGGCAGGAGGGGGATACGCAGTATTTT.

This clone was observed a single time. Other nucleotide sequences from this sample produce the same CDR3. V and J are TRBV10-3 and TRBJ2-1; 10 nucleotides match TRBD2. V lost 2 bases and J lost 2; bases outside the gene matches: 0. The germline V gene has CDR1 ENHRY and CDR2 SYGVKD. This CDR3 is built from 15 residues. The CDR3 DNA reads TGTGCCATCAGTGAGAGCGGGGGGGCCTACAATGAGCAGTTCTTC. Translation gives CAISESGGAYNEQFF.

This clone was observed a few times. The genes are TRBV10-3 and TRBJ2-7, with D possibly TRBD2 on 5 matching bases. The CDR3 sequence is 12 residues long. V was cut by 6 bases and J by 5 bases, with 11 bases left in between. Germline CDR1 and CDR2: ENHRY and SYGVKD. In DNA, the CDR3 is TGTGCCATCAGGGCAACTAGAGACGAGCAGTACTTC. It yields the protein CAIRATRDEQYF.

The rearrangement uses TRBV6-4 and TRBJ2-2, with a possible D match to TRBD1 (5 bases). V was clipped by 5 bases and J by 1 base, with 8 bases between them. This CDR3 contains 14 residues. The germline gives CDR1 MRHNA, CDR2 SNTAGT. The CDR3 DNA reads TGTGCCAGCAGTCTCACAGGGAACACCGGGGAGCTGTTTTTT. Translation gives CASSLTGNTGELFF.

V usage is TRBV5-6 and J usage is TRBJ2-1; 10 nucleotides agree with TRBD1. From germline, CDR1 is SGHDT and CDR2 YYEEEE. V dropped 3 bases and J dropped 9; count of bases not matched to a gene: 6. The CDR3 runs to 14 residues. The CDR3 DNA sequence: TGTGCCAGCAGCTCCCGGGACAGGGGTCTTGAGCAGTTCTTC. Protein sequence: CASSSRDRGLEQFF.

This chain uses TRBV27 with TRBJ2-7; 12 bases are a match to TRBD2. Trimming took 10 bases from V and 3 from J; bases not matched to a gene: 13. Per the germline V gene, CDR1 is MNHEY and CDR2 is SMNVEV (reference sequence). This CDR3 contains 16 residues. The CDR3 DNA follows: TGTGCCACCCCAAAACCTAGCGGGGGGGCCCTCTACGAGCAGTACTTC. Protein product: CATPKPSGGALYEQYF.

The V gene is TRBV4-1, the J gene TRBJ1-2; no reliable D call. V was pared by 4 bases and J by 2 bases, with 11 bases between. CDR1 is MGHRA and CDR2 is YSYEKL in the germline V gene. The CDR3 totals 14 residues. The CDR3 sequence: CASSPLLENYGYTF. CDR3 coding DNA: TGCGCCAGCAGCCCCCTTTTGGAGAACTATGGCTACACCTTC.

This clone appeared once. The chain joins TRBV11-2 to TRBJ1-2, with a possible D match to TRBD1 (6 bases). V was shortened by 5 bases and J by 8 bases, with 15 bases between the two germline ends. Germline V lookup: CDR1 SGHAT, CDR2 FQNNGV. CDR3 length: 13 residues. This CDR3 is CASSALSGVGYTF. For the CDR3, the DNA is TGTGCCAGCAGCGCACTGTCAGGGGTCGGCTACACCTTC.

This clone has only a few counts. The chain recombines TRBV7-5 with TRBJ2-7; TRBD1, as called in the table, went unchecked against the DNA. TRBV7-5 is an annotated pseudogene. The CDR3 is 16 amino acids. CDR3 region: CVRSLRDRGRSYEQYF. The DNA for the CDR3 is TGTGTCAGAAGCTTAAGGGACAGGGGACGTAGCTACGAGCAGTACTTC.

This clone has only one observation. The V and J genes are TRBV5-6 and TRBJ2-5; 8 nucleotides line up with TRBD1. CDR1 is SGHDT and CDR2 is YYEEEE in the germline V gene. CDR3 length: 13 amino acids. Unmatched junction bases numbered 3, after V lost 4 bases and J lost 4 bases. DNA of the CDR3: TGTGCCAGCAGCAGGGACAGGCGAGAGACCCAGTACTTC. Amino acids: CASSRDRRETQYF.

The chain couples TRBV5-4 to TRBJ2-3; D is unclear. Germline CDR1 reads SGHNT; CDR2 reads YYREEE (reference sequence). The CDR3 is 13 amino acids. Trimming took 1 base from V and 0 from J, leaving 3 bases between them. This CDR3 is CASSLQSTDTQYF. Written as DNA, the CDR3 is TGTGCCAGCAGCTTGCAGAGCACAGATACGCAGTATTTT.

The chain recombines TRBV10-3 with TRBJ2-3; TRBD2 agrees at 7 bases. This CDR3 has 15 residues. J gave up 1 base and V 0 bases, and 1 base lay outside the gene matches. CDR1 ENHRY and CDR2 SYGVKD come from the germline V gene. The CDR3 coding sequence is TGTGCCATCAGTGAGTCAACTAGCGGCACAGATACGCAGTATTTT. It is translated as CAISESTSGTDTQYF.

The chain employs TRBV19 and TRBJ1-1; 11 bases are shared with TRBD1. Trimming took 5 bases from V and 6 from J; bases not matched to a gene: 5. Germline V gives CDR1 LNHDA, CDR2 SQIVND (reference sequence). The CDR3 covers 14 residues. The CDR3 here is CASSAGQGVPEAFF. For the CDR3, the DNA is TGTGCCAGTAGTGCGGGACAGGGGGTTCCTGAAGCTTTCTTT.

This clone appeared a few times. The gene calls are TRBV7-6 and TRBJ2-2, with D perhaps TRBD1 (6 bases). Trimming took 4 bases from V and 1 from J, leaving 7 bases between them. Germline CDR1 and CDR2: SGHVS and FNYEAQ. This CDR3 is 14 amino acids long. The CDR3 region is CASSWGQNTGELFF. DNA for the CDR3: TGTGCCAGCAGCTGGGGACAGAACACCGGGGAGCTGTTTTTT.